The entry below gives a single T cell receptor (beta chain) sequence along with its context. Its antigen remains unknown. Trimming at V came to 4 bases and at J to 2 bases, leaving 11 bases not matched to a gene. The germline gives CDR1 SNHLY, CDR2 FYNNEI. This CDR3 region has 17 residues. This specimen belongs to a study of cytomegalovirus exposure and HLA in healthy donors. Study conclusions and caveats: Within a later analysis, the majority of CMV-associated TCR beta chains appeared HLA-restricted.

Use of 60 Vbeta and 13 Jbeta primers characterized the PCR. TCRdb's copy holds only in-frame clones and misses some; the assay was immunoSEQ multiplex PCR. The sample lists about 89,000 clones, roughly a tenth seen once, with just over 5% in the top ten. Material: PBMCs. The rearrangement joins TRBV2 to TRBJ2-5; the match to TRBD1 covers 9 bases. This sequence was found in a man aged 45-60 years in good health and CMV-seropositive. CDR3 loop: CASSGRRDRVYQETQYF. In DNA, the CDR3 is TGTGCCAGCAGTGGAAGGAGGGACAGGGTATATCAAGAGACCCAGTACTTC.